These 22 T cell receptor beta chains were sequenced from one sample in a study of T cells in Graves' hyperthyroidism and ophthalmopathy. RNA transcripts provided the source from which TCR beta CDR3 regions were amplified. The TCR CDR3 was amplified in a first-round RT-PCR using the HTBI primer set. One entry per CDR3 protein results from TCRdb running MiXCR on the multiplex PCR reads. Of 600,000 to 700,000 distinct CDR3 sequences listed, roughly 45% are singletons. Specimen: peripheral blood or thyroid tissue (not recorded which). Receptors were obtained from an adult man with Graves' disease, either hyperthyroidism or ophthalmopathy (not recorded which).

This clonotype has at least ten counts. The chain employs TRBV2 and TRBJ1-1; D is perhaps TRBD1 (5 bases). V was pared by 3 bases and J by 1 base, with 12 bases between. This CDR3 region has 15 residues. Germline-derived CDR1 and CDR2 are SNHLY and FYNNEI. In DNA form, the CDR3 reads TGTGCCAGCAGTGAGGAGTGGGACGGGAACACTGAAGCTTTCTTT. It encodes CASSEEWDGNTEAFF. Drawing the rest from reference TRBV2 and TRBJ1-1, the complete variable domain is EPEVTQTPSHQVTQMGQEVILRCVPISNHLYFYWYRQILGQKVEFLVSFYNNEISEKSEIFDDQFSVERPDGSNFTLKIRSTKLEDSAMYFCASSEEWDGNTEAFFGQGTRLTVV.

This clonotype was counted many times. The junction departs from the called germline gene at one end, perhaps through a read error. In DNA, the CDR3 is TGTGCCAGCAGCCTCGACAGGGACTATGGCTACACCTTC. This codes for CASSLDRDYGYTF. The rearrangement links TRBV5-1 to TRBJ1-2; 7 bases align to TRBD1. The CDR3 length is 13 residues. Germline values: CDR1 SGHRS, CDR2 YFSETQ.

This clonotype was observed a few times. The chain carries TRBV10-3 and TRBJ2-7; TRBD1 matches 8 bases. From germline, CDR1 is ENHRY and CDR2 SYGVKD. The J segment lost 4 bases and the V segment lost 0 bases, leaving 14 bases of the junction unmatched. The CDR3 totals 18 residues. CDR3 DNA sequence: TGTGCCATCAGTGAGTCTCTTATCTTGGGCCAGGGGGCTTACGAGCAGTACTTC. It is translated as CAISESLILGQGAYEQYF.

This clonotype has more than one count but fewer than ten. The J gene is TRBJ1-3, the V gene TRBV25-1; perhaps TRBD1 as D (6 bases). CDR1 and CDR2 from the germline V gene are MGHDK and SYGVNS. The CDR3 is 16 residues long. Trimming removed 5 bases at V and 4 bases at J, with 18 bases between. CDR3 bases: TGTGCCAGCAGTTTTGCCCGCACAGGGCCCGGAAACACCATATATTTT. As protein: CASSFARTGPGNTIYF.

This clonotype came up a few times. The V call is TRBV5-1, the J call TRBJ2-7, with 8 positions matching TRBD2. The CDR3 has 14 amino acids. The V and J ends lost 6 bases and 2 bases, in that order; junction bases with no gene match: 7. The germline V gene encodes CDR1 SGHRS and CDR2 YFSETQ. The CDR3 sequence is CASKRSGGAYEQYF. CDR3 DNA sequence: TGCGCCAGCAAGAGATCGGGGGGGGCCTACGAGCAGTACTTC.

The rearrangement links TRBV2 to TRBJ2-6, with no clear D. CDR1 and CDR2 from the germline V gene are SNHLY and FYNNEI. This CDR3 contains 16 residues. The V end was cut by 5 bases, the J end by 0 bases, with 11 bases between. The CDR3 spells CASSQSRASGANVLTF. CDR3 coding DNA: TGTGCCAGCAGTCAAAGTAGGGCCTCTGGGGCCAACGTCCTGACTTTC.

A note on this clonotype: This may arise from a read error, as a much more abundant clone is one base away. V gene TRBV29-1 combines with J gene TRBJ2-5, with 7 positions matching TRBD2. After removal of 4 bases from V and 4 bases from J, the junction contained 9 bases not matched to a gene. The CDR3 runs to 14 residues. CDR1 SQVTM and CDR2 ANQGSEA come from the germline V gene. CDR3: CSVGMPGGRETQYF. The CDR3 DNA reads TGCAGCGTTGGGATGCCGGGGGGTCGAGAGACCCAGTACTTC. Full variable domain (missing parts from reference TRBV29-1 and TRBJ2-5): SAVISQKPSRDICQRGTSLTIQCQVDSQVTMMFWYRQQPGQSLTLIATANQGSEATYESGFVIDKFPISRPNLTFSTLTVSNMSPEDSSIYLCSVGMPGGRETQYFGPGTRLLVL.

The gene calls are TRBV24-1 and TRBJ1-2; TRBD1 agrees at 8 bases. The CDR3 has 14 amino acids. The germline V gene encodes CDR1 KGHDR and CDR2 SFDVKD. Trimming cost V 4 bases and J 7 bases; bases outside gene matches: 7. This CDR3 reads CATSEATGAAGYTF. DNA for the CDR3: TGTGCCACCAGTGAAGCGACAGGGGCCGCTGGCTACACCTTC.

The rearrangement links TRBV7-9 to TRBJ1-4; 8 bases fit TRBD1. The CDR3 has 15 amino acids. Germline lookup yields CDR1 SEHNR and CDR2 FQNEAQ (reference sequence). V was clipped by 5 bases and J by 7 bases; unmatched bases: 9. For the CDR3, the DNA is TGTGCCAGCAGCCCCGACAGGGGAATCGGTGAAAAACTGTTTTTT. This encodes CASSPDRGIGEKLFF.

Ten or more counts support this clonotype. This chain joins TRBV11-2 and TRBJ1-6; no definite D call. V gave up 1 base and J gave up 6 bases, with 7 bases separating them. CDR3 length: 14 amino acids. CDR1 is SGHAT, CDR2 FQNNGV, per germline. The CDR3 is CASSLGGFNSPLHF. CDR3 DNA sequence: TGTGCCAGCAGCTTAGGCGGGTTTAATTCACCCCTCCACTTT.

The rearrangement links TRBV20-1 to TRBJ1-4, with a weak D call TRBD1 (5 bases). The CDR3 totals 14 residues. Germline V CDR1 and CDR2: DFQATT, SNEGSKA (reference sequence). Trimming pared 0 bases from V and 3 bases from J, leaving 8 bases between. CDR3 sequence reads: CSAREGTPNEKLFF. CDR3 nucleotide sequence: TGCAGTGCTAGAGAGGGGACGCCTAATGAAAAACTGTTTTTT.

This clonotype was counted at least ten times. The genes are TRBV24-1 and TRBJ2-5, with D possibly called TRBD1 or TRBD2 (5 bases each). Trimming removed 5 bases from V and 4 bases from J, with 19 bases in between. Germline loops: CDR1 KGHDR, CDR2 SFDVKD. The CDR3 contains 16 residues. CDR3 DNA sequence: TGTGCCACCAGTGGTCCCGGGACCGAGGAACTAGAGACCCAGTACTTC. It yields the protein CATSGPGTEELETQYF.

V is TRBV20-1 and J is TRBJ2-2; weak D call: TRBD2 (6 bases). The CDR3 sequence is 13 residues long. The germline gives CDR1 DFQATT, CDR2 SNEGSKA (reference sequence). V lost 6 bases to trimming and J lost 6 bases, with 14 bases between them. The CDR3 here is CSAIRLASGELFF. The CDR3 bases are TGCAGTGCAATTCGGCTAGCGTCCGGGGAGCTGTTTTTT.

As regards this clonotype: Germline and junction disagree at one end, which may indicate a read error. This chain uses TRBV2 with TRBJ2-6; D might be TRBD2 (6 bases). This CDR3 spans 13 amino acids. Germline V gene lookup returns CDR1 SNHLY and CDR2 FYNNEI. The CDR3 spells CASTLFGGNVLTF. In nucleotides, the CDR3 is TGTGCCAGCACCTTGTTCGGGGGCAACGTCCTGACTTTC.

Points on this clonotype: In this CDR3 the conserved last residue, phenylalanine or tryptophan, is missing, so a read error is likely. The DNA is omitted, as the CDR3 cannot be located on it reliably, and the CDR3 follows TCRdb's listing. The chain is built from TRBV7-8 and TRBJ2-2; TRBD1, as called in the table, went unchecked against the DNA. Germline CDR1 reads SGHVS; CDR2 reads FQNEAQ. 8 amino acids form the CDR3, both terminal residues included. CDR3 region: CASSRIQA.

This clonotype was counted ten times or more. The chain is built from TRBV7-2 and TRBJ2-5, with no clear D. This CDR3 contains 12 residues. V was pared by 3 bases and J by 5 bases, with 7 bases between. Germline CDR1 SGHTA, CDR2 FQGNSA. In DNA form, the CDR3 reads TGTGCCAGCAGCTTGTTGGACGAGACCCAGTACTTC. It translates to CASSLLDETQYF. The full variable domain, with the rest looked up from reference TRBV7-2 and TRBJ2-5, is GAGVSQSPSNKVTEKGKDVELRCDPISGHTALYWYRQSLGQGLEFLIYFQGNSAPDKSGLPSDRFSAERTGGSVSTLTIQRTQQEDSAVYLCASSLLDETQYFGPGTRLLVL.

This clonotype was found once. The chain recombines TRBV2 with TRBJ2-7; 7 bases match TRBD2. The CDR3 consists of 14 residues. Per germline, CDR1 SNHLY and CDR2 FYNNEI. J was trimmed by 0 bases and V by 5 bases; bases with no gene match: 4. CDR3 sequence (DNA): TGTGCCAGCAGTAGGGACTATTTCTCCTACGAGCAGTACTTC. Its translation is CASSRDYFSYEQYF.

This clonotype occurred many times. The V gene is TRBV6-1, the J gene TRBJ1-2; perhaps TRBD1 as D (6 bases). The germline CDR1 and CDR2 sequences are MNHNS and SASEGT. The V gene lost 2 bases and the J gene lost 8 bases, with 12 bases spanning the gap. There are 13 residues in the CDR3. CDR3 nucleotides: TGTGCCAGCAGTGAACAGGGGTTGCGGGGCTACACCTTC. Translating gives CASSEQGLRGYTF.

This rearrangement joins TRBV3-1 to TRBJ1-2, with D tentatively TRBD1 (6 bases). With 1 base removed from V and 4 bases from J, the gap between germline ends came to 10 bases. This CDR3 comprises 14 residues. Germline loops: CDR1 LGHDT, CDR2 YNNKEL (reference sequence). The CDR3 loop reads CASSQADRSYGYTF. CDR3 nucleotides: TGTGCCAGCAGCCAAGCGGACAGAAGCTATGGCTACACCTTC.

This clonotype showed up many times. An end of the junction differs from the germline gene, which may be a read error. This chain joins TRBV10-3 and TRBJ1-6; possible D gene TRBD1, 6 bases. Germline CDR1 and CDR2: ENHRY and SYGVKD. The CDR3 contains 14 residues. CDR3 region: CASSEQGRNSPLHF. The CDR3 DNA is TGTGCCAGCAGTGAACAGGGTCGGAATTCACCCCTCCACTTT.

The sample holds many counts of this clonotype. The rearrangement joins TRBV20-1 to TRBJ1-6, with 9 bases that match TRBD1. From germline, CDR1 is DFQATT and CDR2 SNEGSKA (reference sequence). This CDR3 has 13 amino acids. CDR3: CSAGGQGNSPLHF. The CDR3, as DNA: TGCAGCGCAGGGGGACAGGGAAATTCACCCCTCCACTTT.

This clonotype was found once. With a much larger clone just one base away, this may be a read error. CDR3 amino acids: CASSSLRDLGTEASF. In DNA form, the CDR3 reads TGTGCCAGCAGCTCACTACGGGATTTGGGCACTGAAGCTTCCTTT. V gene TRBV7-9 combines with J gene TRBJ1-1; the D is unclear. This CDR3 comprises 15 residues. Germline lookup yields CDR1 SEHNR and CDR2 FQNEAQ (reference sequence).